The source of this T cell receptor beta chain is a study of cytomegalovirus exposure and HLA in healthy donors. Regarding the study as a whole: Both high specificity and high sensitivity reportedly marked the classifier's diagnosis of cytomegalovirus status. The study designated about 180 TCR beta chains cytomegalovirus-associated.

The protocol was immunoSEQ multiplex PCR, while the TCRdb copy is restricted to in-frame clones and leaves out a portion. The repertoire consists of some 170,000 clones, with almost 85% occurring once and the leading ten covering roughly a tenth. Germline CDR1 LNHNV, CDR2 YYDKDF (reference sequence). This CDR3 comprises 15 residues. V was clipped by 0 bases and J by 4 bases, with 12 bases between them. Note on this clone: Antigen unknown.

The sequence was collected from a man younger than 40 in good health and CMV-seropositive. The sequencing sample was made of PBMCs. V and J are TRBV15 and TRBJ1-1, with no clear D. For the CDR3, the DNA is TGTGCCACCAGCAGAGATCGGGGAGGACCCACTGAAGCTTTCTTT. Translating gives CATSRDRGGPTEAFF.